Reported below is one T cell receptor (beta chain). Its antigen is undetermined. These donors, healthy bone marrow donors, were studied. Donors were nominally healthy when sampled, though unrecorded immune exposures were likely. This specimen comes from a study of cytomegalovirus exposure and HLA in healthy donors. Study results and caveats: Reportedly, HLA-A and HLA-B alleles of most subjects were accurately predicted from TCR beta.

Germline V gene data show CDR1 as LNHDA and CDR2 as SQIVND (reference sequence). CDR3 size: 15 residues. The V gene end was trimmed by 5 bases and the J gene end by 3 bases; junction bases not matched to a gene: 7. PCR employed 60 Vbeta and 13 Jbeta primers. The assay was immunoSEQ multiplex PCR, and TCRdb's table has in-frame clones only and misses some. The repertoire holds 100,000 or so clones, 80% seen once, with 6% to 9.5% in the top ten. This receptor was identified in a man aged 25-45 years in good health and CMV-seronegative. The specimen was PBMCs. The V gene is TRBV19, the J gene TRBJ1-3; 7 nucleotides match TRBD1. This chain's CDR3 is CASSPLGQLGNTIYF. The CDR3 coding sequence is TGTGCCAGTAGTCCGTTGGGACAGCTTGGAAACACCATATATTTT.